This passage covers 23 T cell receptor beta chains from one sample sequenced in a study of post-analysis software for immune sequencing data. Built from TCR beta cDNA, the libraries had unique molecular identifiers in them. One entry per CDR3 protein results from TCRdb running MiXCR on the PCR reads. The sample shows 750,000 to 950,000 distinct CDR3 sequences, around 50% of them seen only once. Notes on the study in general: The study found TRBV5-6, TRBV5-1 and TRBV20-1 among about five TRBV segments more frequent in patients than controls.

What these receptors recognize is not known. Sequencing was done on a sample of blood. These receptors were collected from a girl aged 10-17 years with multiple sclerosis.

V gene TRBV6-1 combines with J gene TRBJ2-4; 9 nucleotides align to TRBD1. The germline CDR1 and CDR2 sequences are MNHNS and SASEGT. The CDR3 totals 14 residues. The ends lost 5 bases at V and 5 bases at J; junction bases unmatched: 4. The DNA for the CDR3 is TGTGCCAGCAGTTCTTGGACAGGGGAAAACATTCAGTACTTC. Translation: CASSSWTGENIQYF.

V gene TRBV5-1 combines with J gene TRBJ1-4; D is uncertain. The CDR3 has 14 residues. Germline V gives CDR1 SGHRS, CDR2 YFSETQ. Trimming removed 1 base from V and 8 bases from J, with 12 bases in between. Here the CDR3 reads CASSLTPRTEKLFF. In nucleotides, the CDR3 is TGCGCCAGCAGCTTGACACCTCGGACCGAAAAACTGTTTTTT.

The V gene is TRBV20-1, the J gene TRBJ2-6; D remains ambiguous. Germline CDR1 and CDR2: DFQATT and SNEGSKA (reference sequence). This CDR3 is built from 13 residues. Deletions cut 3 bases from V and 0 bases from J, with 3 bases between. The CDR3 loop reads CSASPSGANVLTF. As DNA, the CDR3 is TGCAGTGCTAGCCCCTCTGGGGCCAACGTCCTGACTTTC.

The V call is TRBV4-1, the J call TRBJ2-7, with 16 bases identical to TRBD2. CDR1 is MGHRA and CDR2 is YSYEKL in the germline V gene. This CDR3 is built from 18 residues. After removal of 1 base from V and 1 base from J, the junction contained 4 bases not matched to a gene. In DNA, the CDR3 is TGCGCCAGCAGCCAAGGCGGGGGACTAGCGGGAGGGTCCTACGAGCAGTACTTC. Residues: CASSQGGGLAGGSYEQYF.

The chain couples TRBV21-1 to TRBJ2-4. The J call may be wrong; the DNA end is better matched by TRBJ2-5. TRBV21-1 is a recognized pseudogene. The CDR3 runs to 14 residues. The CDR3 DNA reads TGTGCCAGCAGCAAAGGTGGGTCGGAAGAGACCCAGTACTTC. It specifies CASSKGGSEETQYF.

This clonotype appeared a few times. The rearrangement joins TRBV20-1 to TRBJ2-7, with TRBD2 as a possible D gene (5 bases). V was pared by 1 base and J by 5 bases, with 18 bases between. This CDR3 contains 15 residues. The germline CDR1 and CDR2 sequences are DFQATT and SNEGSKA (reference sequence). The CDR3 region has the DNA TGCAGTGCTAGAGCGCCGGGATGGGGTTCCCACGAGCAGTACTTC. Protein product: CSARAPGWGSHEQYF.

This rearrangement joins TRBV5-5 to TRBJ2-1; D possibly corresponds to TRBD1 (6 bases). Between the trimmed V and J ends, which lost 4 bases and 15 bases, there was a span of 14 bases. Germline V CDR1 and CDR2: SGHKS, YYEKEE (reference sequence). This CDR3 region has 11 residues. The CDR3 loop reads CASSQPGQGFF. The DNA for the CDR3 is TGTGCCAGCAGCCAACCGGGACAAGGGTTCTTC.

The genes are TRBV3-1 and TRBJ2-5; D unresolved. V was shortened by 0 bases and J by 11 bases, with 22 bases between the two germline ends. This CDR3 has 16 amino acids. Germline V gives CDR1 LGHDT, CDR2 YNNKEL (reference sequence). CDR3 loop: CASSQDAGGIHNEQYF. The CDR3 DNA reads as TGTGCCAGCAGCCAAGACGCCGGCGGCATCCACAATGAGCAGTACTTC.

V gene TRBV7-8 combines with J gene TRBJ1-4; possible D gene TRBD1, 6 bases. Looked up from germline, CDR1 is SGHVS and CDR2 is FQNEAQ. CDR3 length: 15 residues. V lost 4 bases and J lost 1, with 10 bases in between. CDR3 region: CASSSQGVTNEKLFF. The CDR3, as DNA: TGTGCCAGCAGCTCACAGGGAGTAACTAATGAAAAACTGTTTTTT.

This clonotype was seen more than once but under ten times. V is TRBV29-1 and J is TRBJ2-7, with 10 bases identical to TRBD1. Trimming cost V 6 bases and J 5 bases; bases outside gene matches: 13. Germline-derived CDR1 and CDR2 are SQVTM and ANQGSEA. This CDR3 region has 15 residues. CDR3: CSVAGTGASRDEQYF. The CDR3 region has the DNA TGCAGCGTGGCAGGGACAGGGGCCTCGAGGGACGAGCAGTACTTC.

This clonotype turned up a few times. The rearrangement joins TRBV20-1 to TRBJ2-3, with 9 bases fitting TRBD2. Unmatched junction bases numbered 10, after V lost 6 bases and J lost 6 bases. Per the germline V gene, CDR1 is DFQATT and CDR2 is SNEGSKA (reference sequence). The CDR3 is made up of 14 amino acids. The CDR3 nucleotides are TGCAGTGCAACAACCGGGACTAGCTTTGATACGCAGTATTTT. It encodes CSATTGTSFDTQYF.

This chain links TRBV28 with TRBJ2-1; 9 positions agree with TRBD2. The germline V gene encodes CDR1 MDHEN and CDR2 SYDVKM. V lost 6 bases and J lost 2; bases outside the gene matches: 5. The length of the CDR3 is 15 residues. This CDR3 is CASSQSGGTYNEQFF. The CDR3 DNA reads TGTGCCAGCAGCCAAAGCGGGGGGACCTACAATGAGCAGTTCTTC.

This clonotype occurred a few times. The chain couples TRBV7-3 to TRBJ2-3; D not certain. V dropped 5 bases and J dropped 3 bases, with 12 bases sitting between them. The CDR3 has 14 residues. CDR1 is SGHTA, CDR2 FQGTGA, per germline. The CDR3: CASSAQPSTDTQYF. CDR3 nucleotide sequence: TGTGCCAGCAGCGCGCAACCATCAACAGATACGCAGTATTTT.

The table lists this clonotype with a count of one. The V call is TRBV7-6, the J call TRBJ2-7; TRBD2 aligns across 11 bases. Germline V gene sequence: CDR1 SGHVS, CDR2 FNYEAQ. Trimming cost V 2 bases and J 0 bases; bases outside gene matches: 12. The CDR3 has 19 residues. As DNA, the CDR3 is TGTGCCAGCAGCTTATTAACGGATCTAGCGGGAGGAATCTCCTACGAGCAGTACTTC. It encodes CASSLLTDLAGGISYEQYF.

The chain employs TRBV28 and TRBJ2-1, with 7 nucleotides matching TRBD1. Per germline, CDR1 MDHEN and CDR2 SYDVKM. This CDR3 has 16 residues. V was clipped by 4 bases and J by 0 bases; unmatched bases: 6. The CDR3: CASSSGTESSYNEQFF. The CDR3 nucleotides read TGTGCCAGCAGTTCCGGGACAGAGAGCTCCTACAATGAGCAGTTCTTC.

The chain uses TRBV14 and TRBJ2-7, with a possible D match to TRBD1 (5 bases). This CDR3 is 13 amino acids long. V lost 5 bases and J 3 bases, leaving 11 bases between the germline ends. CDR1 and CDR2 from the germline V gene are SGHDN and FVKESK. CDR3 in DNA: TGTGCCAGCAGCAAGGGGTTCGGCTACGAGCAGTACTTC. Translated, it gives CASSKGFGYEQYF.

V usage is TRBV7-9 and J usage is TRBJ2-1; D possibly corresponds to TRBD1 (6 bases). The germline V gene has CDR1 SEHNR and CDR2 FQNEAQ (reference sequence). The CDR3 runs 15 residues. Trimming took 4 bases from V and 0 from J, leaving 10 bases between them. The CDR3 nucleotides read TGTGCCAGCAGCTGGCAGGGGTCCTCCTACAATGAGCAGTTCTTC. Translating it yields CASSWQGSSYNEQFF. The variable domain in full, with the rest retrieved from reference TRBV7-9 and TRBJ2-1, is DTGVSQNPRHKITKRGQNVTFRCDPISEHNRLYWYRQTLGQGPEFLTYFQNEAQLEKSRLLSDRFSAERPKGSFSTLEIQRTEQGDSAMYLCASSWQGSSYNEQFFGPGTRLTVL.

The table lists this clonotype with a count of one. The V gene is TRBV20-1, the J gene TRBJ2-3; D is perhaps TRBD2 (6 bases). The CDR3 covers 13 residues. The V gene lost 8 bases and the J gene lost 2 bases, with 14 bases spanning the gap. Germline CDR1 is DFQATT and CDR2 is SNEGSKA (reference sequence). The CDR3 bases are TGCAGTTCGCCGGGACTTCACACAGATACGCAGTATTTT. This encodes CSSPGLHTDTQYF.

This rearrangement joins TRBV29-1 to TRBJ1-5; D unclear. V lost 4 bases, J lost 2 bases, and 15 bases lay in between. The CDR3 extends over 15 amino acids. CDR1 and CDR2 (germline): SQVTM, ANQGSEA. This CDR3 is CSVAEGPPGNQPQHF. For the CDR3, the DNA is TGCAGCGTTGCGGAGGGCCCCCCTGGCAATCAGCCCCAGCATTTT.

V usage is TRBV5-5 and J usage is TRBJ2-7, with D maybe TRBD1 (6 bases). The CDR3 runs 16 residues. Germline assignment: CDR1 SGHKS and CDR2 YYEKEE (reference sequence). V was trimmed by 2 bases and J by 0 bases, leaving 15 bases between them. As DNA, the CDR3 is TGTGCCAGCAGCTTAGGGACCGGGACACTCTCCTACGAGCAGTACTTC. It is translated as CASSLGTGTLSYEQYF.

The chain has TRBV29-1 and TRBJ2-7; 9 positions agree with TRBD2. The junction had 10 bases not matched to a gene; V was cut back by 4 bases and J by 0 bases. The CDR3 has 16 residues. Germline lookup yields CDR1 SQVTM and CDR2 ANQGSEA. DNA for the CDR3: TGCAGCGTTGCTTCGAGGGAGCGGGGGGCCTCCTACGAGCAGTACTTC. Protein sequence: CSVASRERGASYEQYF.

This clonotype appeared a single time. The CDR3 DNA is TGCAGTGCTGAGGACAGGGCGTCGTGGGGGACCCAGTACTTC. This codes for CSAEDRASWGTQYF. This rearrangement joins TRBV20-1 to TRBJ2-5, with 8 bases identical to TRBD1. This CDR3 is 14 amino acids long. Trimming cost V 5 bases and J 7 bases; bases outside gene matches: 12. Germline values: CDR1 DFQATT, CDR2 SNEGSKA (reference sequence).

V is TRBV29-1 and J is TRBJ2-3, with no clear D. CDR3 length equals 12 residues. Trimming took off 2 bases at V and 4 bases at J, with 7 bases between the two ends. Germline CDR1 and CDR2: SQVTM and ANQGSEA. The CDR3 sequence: CSVERPADTQYF. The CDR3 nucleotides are TGCAGCGTTGAACGCCCTGCAGATACGCAGTATTTT.